This T cell receptor (beta chain) was captured in a study of breast tumors, draining lymph nodes, adjacent tissues. One entry per CDR3 protein, called by TCRdb with MiXCR from the multiplex PCR reads. The data show around 43,000 distinct CDR3 sequences, 23% seen once. Concerning this clonotype: Its specificity is unknown.

Trimming removed 3 bases from V and 1 base from J, with 18 bases in between. This CDR3 is built from 16 residues. Germline values: CDR1 GTSNPN, CDR2 SVGIG (reference sequence). Overall study results and limits: Compared with lymph nodes, tumors were less diverse; compared with nontumor tissue, more.

The sequencing input was breast tumor tissue. The receptor was derived from a female donor with breast cancer. Some clones in this sample may be carry-over from other donors' samples. The chain carries TRBV30 and TRBJ1-2, with D perhaps TRBD1 (6 bases). The CDR3 loop is CAWRETGRLFNYGYTF. For the CDR3, the DNA is TGTGCCTGGAGGGAGACAGGAAGACTATTTAACTATGGCTACACCTTC. The variable domain in full, with the rest retrieved from reference TRBV30 and TRBJ1-2, is SQTIHQWPATLVQPVGSPLSLECTVEGTSNPNLYWYRQAAGRGLQLLFYSVGIGQISSEVPQNLSASRPQDRQFILSSKKLLLSDSGFYLCAWRETGRLFNYGYTFGSGTRLTVV.